A single sample gave rise to the 3 T cell receptor beta chains below, sequenced in a study of Ad26.COV2.S vaccination and SARS-CoV-2 variants. Data came from immunoSEQ multiplex PCR; TCRdb stores just in-frame clones and leaves some out. Of about 680,000 clones in the sample, approximately 88% are singletons; the top ten hold around 1.5%. As for treatment: some 19 received Ad26.COV2.S at low or high dose, single or two shots; a few received placebo; per-sample allocation not given. Day 63 after the first vaccine or placebo injection was the time point for sampling. The material was peripheral blood, obtained in a trial of Ad26.COV2.S vaccine versus placebo. All receptors derive from a person aged 18-60 years who received the Ad26.COV2.S COVID-19 vaccine or a placebo.

The CDR3 loop reads CASSRMDPGQGLETQYF. The CDR3 nucleotides read TGTGCCAGCTCACGCATGGACCCGGGACAGGGGCTGGAGACCCAGTACTTC. This chain links TRBV18 with TRBJ2-5; 10 bases fit TRBD1. After removal of 4 bases from V and 5 bases from J, the junction contained 13 bases not matched to a gene. This CDR3 region has 17 residues. Per germline, CDR1 KGHSH and CDR2 LQKENI.

The chain recombines TRBV19 with TRBJ1-2, with D possibly matching TRBD1 (6 bases). Between the trimmed V and J ends, which lost 10 bases and 0 bases, there was a span of 9 bases. Germline CDR1 LNHDA, CDR2 SQIVND (reference sequence). CDR3 length equals 12 residues. CDR3 residues: CATWTANYGYTF. Here the CDR3 DNA reads TGTGCCACCTGGACAGCTAACTATGGCTACACCTTC. The whole variable domain, filled in from reference TRBV19 and TRBJ1-2, reads DGGITQSPKYLFRKEGQNVTLSCEQNLNHDAMYWYRQDPGQGLRLIYYSQIVNDFQKGDIAEGYSVSREKKESFPLTVTSAQKNPTAFYLCATWTANYGYTFGSGTRLTVV.

The chain joins TRBV7-3 to TRBJ1-3; no reliable D call. This CDR3 is built from 13 residues. Between the trimmed V and J ends, which lost 2 bases and 2 bases, there was a span of 4 bases. CDR1 and CDR2 from the germline V gene are SGHTA and FQGTGA. This CDR3 is CASSLRPGNTIYF. The CDR3, as DNA: TGTGCCAGCAGCTTACGGCCTGGAAACACCATATATTTT.